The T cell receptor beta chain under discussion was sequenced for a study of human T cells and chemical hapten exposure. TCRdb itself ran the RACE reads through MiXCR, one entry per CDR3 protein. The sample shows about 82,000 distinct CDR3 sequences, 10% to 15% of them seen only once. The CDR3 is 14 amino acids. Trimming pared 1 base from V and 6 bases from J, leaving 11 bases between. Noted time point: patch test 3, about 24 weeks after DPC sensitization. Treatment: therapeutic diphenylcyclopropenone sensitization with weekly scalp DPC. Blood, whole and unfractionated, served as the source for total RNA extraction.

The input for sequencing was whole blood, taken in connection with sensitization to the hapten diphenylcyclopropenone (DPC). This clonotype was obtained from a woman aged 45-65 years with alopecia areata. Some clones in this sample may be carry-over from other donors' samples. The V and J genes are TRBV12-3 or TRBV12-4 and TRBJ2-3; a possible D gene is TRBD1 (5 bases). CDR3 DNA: TGTGCCAGCAGTTTAGGACAGTCTTGGGATACGCAGTATTTT. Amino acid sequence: CASSLGQSWDTQYF.